This TCR beta chain was identified in a study of blood T cell repertoires in COVID-19. The CDR3 consists of 12 residues. Per germline, CDR1 SQVTM and CDR2 ANQGSEA. V lost 7 bases and J lost 6; bases outside the gene matches: 5. Original methodology: Amplified reference gene primers provided the basis for estimating nucleated cell counts. Libraries were prepared by immunoSEQ multiplex PCR; TCRdb keeps only in-frame clonotypes and omits some of them. That table gives V, J and clone size, and the DNA gave D and trimming. The top ten hold around 2% of the sample, which has under 300,000 clones, about 93% seen once. Enrolled through a virtual design, the participants were between roughly 18 and 90 years of age and came from approximately 25 US areas.

The chain recombines TRBV29-1 with TRBJ1-2, with 10 bases aligning to TRBD1. The TCR was taken from a woman in her late teens or twenties who had recovered from COVID-19. The specimen sequenced was PBMCs or T cells enriched from blood (not recorded which). DNA of the CDR3: TGCAGCGGCCGGGACAGGGGCCATGGCTACACCTTC. It is translated as CSGRDRGHGYTF.